This T cell receptor (beta chain) is from a study of cytomegalovirus exposure and HLA in healthy donors. Looking at the study overall: The early release's HLA-typed donors yielded 78 million or so unique TCRs.

A remark on this clone: Antigen unknown.

Germline trimming cut 5 bases from V and 10 bases from J; bases unmatched to any gene: 8. This CDR3 comprises 15 residues. The V gene's germline CDR1 is MDHEN and CDR2 SYDVKM. PCR involved 60 Vbeta and 13 Jbeta primers. Authors' analysis steps: The authors later counted about 80 million unique TCR beta chains, approximately 10 million of them shared. The assay was immunoSEQ multiplex PCR, and TCRdb's table has in-frame clones only and misses some. The V and J calls and clone size were taken over from that table, and D and trimming were inferred from the DNA. The repertoire holds approximately 190,000 clones, with approximately 78% as singletons. Notes on the study in general: Most subjects' HLA-A and HLA-B alleles were reportedly predicted from TCR beta sequences. Trimming of TCR beta V- and J-genes showed a link, identified in a later analysis, to a missense DCLRE1C variant.

The V and J genes are TRBV28 and TRBJ2-1, with 13 bases aligning to TRBD2. The clonotype originates from a woman between 18 and 29 years old in good health and CMV-seronegative. Sequences were obtained from PBMCs. CDR3 bases: TGTGCCAGCAGTCAGTTAGGACTAGCGGGAGACGAGCAGTTCTTC. Amino acids: CASSQLGLAGDEQFF.